The sequence of this T cell receptor beta chain was determined in a study of cytomegalovirus exposure and HLA in healthy donors. Primers for the PCR totalled 60 Vbeta and 13 Jbeta. Sequencing used immunoSEQ multiplex PCR; TCRdb keeps in-frame clones, though not all of them. The specimen's table records tens of thousands of clones. Unrecorded immune exposures were likely, despite nominal health at sampling. From germline, CDR1 is MNHNS and CDR2 SASEGT. The CDR3 totals 13 residues. V shed 1 base and J shed 6 bases, with 7 bases lying between them. The sequence was obtained from a man in his late teens or twenties in good health and CMV-seropositive. V and J are TRBV6-1 and TRBJ1-5; no clear D gene. Input material: PBMCs. The CDR3 spells CASSEVSAQPQHF. CDR3 in DNA: TGTGCCAGCAGTGAAGTCAGTGCTCAGCCCCAGCATTTT.